The 25 T cell receptor beta chains listed next were all sequenced from one sample in a study of T cell repertoires in cytomegalovirus infection. No antigen has been assigned to these receptors. Via MiXCR, TCRdb re-called the reads, giving one row per CDR3 protein. The sample lists around 95,000 distinct CDR3 sequences; about 29% were seen once. The material sequenced was CD8+ T cells from cultured PBMCs, taken from culture after CMV antigen stimulation. The origin of the receptors is a human donor in good health (CMV status not recorded). Some clones in this sample may be carry-over from other donors' samples.

The chain has TRBV5-4 and TRBJ1-1; the D is unclear. The V end lost 9 bases, the J end lost 6 bases, and 12 bases lay between the germline ends. The germline gives CDR1 SGHNT, CDR2 YYREEE (reference sequence). This CDR3 has 11 amino acids. This CDR3 is CATRAAAEAFF. The DNA of the CDR3 is TGTGCCACGAGGGCCGCCGCTGAAGCTTTCTTT.

In its sample, this clonotype was seen a few times. The J gene is TRBJ1-6, the V gene TRBV9; 7 bases align to TRBD1. Germline V CDR1 and CDR2: SGDLS, YYNGEE. This CDR3 contains 19 residues. V lost 3 bases, J lost 8 bases, and 20 bases stayed unmatched. The CDR3 coding sequence is TGTGCCAGCAGCGCCTCGGGTGGGACAGCTCACCCAGAGGATTCACCCCTCCACTTT. Protein sequence: CASSASGGTAHPEDSPLHF.

This clonotype was found once. The chain employs TRBV29-1 and TRBJ2-1; D may be TRBD2 (7 bases). The CDR3 is made up of 13 amino acids. In germline, CDR1 is SQVTM, CDR2 ANQGSEA. The V and J ends lost 5 bases and 4 bases respectively, with 12 bases between them. CDR3 loop: CSVLGGAYNEQFF. For the CDR3, the DNA is TGCAGCGTTTTAGGGGGGGCTTACAATGAGCAGTTCTTC.

This clonotype was counted a few times. The chain combines TRBV7-2 with TRBJ1-1, with TRBD1 matching over 7 bases. J was trimmed by 2 bases and V by 8 bases; bases with no gene match: 5. The CDR3 extends over 13 amino acids. In germline, CDR1 is SGHTA, CDR2 FQGNSA. This CDR3 is CASGRQGNTEAFF. CDR3 in DNA: TGTGCCAGCGGCCGACAGGGCAACACTGAAGCTTTCTTT.

In this sample, this clonotype turned up a few times. The CDR3 reads CASSDELGGSPIYNEQFF. In nucleotides, the CDR3 is TGTGCCAGCAGCGACGAACTAGGGGGTAGTCCGATCTACAATGAGCAGTTCTTC. The chain uses TRBV7-2 and TRBJ2-1; tentatively, D is TRBD1 (6 bases). Germline CDR1 reads SGHTA; CDR2 reads FQGNSA. Trimming removed 5 bases at V and 3 bases at J, with 23 bases between. This CDR3 region has 18 residues. The variable domain in full, completed from reference TRBV7-2 and TRBJ2-1, reads GAGVSQSPSNKVTEKGKDVELRCDPISGHTALYWYRQSLGQGLEFLIYFQGNSAPDKSGLPSDRFSAERTGGSVSTLTIQRTQQEDSAVYLCASSDELGGSPIYNEQFFGPGTRLTVL.

V gene TRBV7-9 combines with J gene TRBJ1-2; D is unresolved. Germline V gene data show CDR1 as SEHNR and CDR2 as FQNEAQ (reference sequence). CDR3 size: 12 residues. Trimming left V 1 base short and J 6 bases short, with 6 bases between. The CDR3 here is CASSLDPDGYTF. The DNA for the CDR3 is TGTGCCAGCAGCTTAGATCCGGATGGCTACACCTTC.

The chain recombines TRBV20-1 with TRBJ1-5, with no clear D. The CDR3 runs 14 residues. In germline, CDR1 is DFQATT, CDR2 SNEGSKA (reference sequence). With 0 bases removed from V and 11 bases from J, the gap between germline ends came to 17 bases. In DNA form, the CDR3 reads TGCAGTGCTAGAGATGGGGAGGTGACGGAAGCCCAGCATTTT. Protein product: CSARDGEVTEAQHF.

This clonotype was observed a few times. The chain couples TRBV20-1 to TRBJ1-1; TRBD1 agrees at 8 bases. Trimming cost V 6 bases and J 5 bases; bases outside gene matches: 11. This CDR3 is 14 amino acids long. In germline, CDR1 is DFQATT, CDR2 SNEGSKA (reference sequence). CDR3 sequence (DNA): TGCAGTGCCCGTCAGACAGGGGTAGGGACTGAAGCTTTCTTT. Translating it yields CSARQTGVGTEAFF.

This rearrangement joins TRBV29-1 to TRBJ2-5; D tentatively fits TRBD1 or TRBD2 (5 bases each). Trimming took off 4 bases at V and 4 bases at J, with 16 bases between the two ends. This CDR3 is 14 amino acids long. In germline, CDR1 is SQVTM, CDR2 ANQGSEA. In DNA form, the CDR3 reads TGCAGCGTTGTGGCTAGCCAGAGGGGAGAGACCCAGTACTTC. Translating it yields CSVVASQRGETQYF.

The chain carries TRBV27 and TRBJ2-7; the match to TRBD2 covers 10 bases. V was pared by 8 bases and J by 6 bases, with 16 bases of the junction left unmatched. The V gene's germline CDR1 is MNHEY and CDR2 SMNVEV (reference sequence). This CDR3 has 16 residues. The CDR3 reads CASANLMSGGAIEQYF. The CDR3 nucleotides read TGTGCCAGCGCAAACCTGATGAGCGGGGGGGCCATCGAGCAGTACTTC.

The chain uses TRBV19 and TRBJ2-7; D possibly corresponds to TRBD1 (6 bases). The CDR3 contains 17 residues. The V and J ends lost 4 bases and 3 bases respectively, with 22 bases between them. CDR1 and CDR2 from the germline V gene are LNHDA and SQIVND (reference sequence). The CDR3 loop reads CASSTLARTDVNYEQYF. CDR3 coding DNA: TGTGCCAGTAGTACCTTGGCTCGGACAGACGTCAACTACGAGCAGTACTTC.

Points on this clonotype: Germline and junction disagree at one end, which may indicate a read error. The rearrangement links TRBV20-1 to TRBJ2-1, with D tentatively TRBD2 (6 bases). The CDR3 has 17 amino acids. Germline V CDR1 and CDR2: DFQATT, SNEGSKA (reference sequence). CDR3 amino acids: CSARAVSSDWGLNEQFF. CDR3 bases: TGCAGTGCCAGAGCCGTTTCTAGCGATTGGGGTCTCAATGAGCAGTTCTTC.

This clonotype was picked up a small number of times. The chain has TRBV7-6 and TRBJ2-7; TRBD1 might be the D (6 bases). Germline loops: CDR1 SGHVS, CDR2 FNYEAQ. The CDR3 length is 13 residues. Trimming removed 4 bases at V and 3 bases at J, with 10 bases between. The CDR3 sequence is CASSSGQFYEQYF. The CDR3 coding sequence is TGTGCCAGCAGCTCCGGACAGTTCTACGAGCAGTACTTC.

The gene calls are TRBV7-6 and TRBJ2-3, with a tentative D call TRBD2 (5 bases). The CDR3 has 16 amino acids. Per the germline V gene, CDR1 is SGHVS and CDR2 is FNYEAQ. Trimming took 4 bases from V and 5 from J, leaving 19 bases between them. The CDR3 here is CASSSLSGGRGDTQYF. In DNA, the CDR3 is TGTGCCAGCAGCTCCCTTTCCGGCGGGCGCGGAGATACGCAGTATTTT.

This clonotype was recorded at least ten times. V gene TRBV27 combines with J gene TRBJ1-6, with 7 nucleotides matching TRBD1. V gave up 6 bases and J gave up 8 bases; unmatched junction bases: 7. CDR3 length: 14 amino acids. The germline V gene has CDR1 MNHEY and CDR2 SMNVEV (reference sequence). The CDR3 region is CASSRGTGDSPLHF. CDR3 nucleotides: TGTGCCAGCAGCCGGGGTACAGGGGATTCACCCCTCCACTTT.

The chain carries TRBV12-3 or TRBV12-4 and TRBJ2-7; no clear D. The CDR3 consists of 14 residues. Trimming shortened V by 6 bases and J by 2 bases, and 14 bases separated the two germline ends. The CDR3 nucleotides are TGTGCCAGCAGCTTAACGGTGCAGCCCTACGAGCAGTACTTC. This gives the protein CASSLTVQPYEQYF.

This clonotype was counted ten times or more. V gene TRBV7-6 combines with J gene TRBJ2-1; 9 bases are shared with TRBD2. V shed 1 base and J 8 bases; nucleotides not matched to a gene: 6. The CDR3 contains 15 residues. The germline gives CDR1 SGHVS, CDR2 FNYEAQ. CDR3 in amino acids: CASSLETSGGDEQFF. CDR3 nucleotides: TGTGCCAGCAGCTTAGAGACTAGCGGAGGAGATGAGCAGTTCTTC.

This clonotype was seen more than once but under ten times. The chain has TRBV7-8 and TRBJ2-2; TRBD2 matches at 10 bases. This CDR3 spans 18 amino acids. Germline V CDR1 and CDR2: SGHVS, FQNEAQ. V was clipped by 4 bases and J by 0 bases; unmatched bases: 8. CDR3: CASSYPRAGGPNTGELFF. The CDR3 DNA sequence: TGTGCCAGCAGCTACCCGCGAGCGGGGGGGCCGAACACCGGGGAGCTGTTTTTT.

This clonotype has a single count. This may come from a read error, since a much larger clone is one base off. In DNA form, the CDR3 reads TGTGCCAGCAGCTTAGGAACGCGGGGGACCTACAATAAGCAGTTCTTC. Its translation: CASSLGTRGTYNKQFF. The V call is TRBV7-6, the J call TRBJ2-1, with 7 bases matching TRBD2. The CDR3 sequence is 16 residues long. CDR1 and CDR2 from the germline V gene are SGHVS and FNYEAQ.

This clonotype was counted between two and nine times. J is TRBJ1-2 and V is TRBV4-1; D gene uncertain. From germline, CDR1 is MGHRA and CDR2 YSYEKL. The CDR3 is 15 amino acids. V lost 1 base and J 0 bases, leaving 9 bases between the germline ends. CDR3 amino acids: CASSQVHPTNYGYTF. In DNA, the CDR3 is TGCGCCAGCAGCCAAGTGCACCCCACTAACTATGGCTACACCTTC.

This clonotype showed up just a few times. J is TRBJ2-3 and V is TRBV12-3 or TRBV12-4, with 7 bases aligning to TRBD2. The CDR3 contains 17 residues. J was trimmed by 2 bases and V by 3 bases; bases with no gene match: 11. The CDR3, as DNA: TGTGCCAGCAGTTTCCTGGGGCTAGCGGCCGTCACAGATACGCAGTATTTT. Its protein product is CASSFLGLAAVTDTQYF.

This chain connects TRBV20-1 to TRBJ1-2; D remains ambiguous. Germline CDR1 DFQATT, CDR2 SNEGSKA (reference sequence). The CDR3 extends over 15 amino acids. The ends were cut back, 5 bases at V and 6 bases at J, with 22 bases in the middle. The CDR3 protein is CSAAPVRLLIDGYTF. The CDR3 bases are TGCAGTGCTGCTCCTGTTAGACTGCTCATTGATGGCTACACCTTC.

V and J are TRBV2 and TRBJ1-2; TRBD1 matches 9 bases. V gave up 6 bases and J gave up 6 bases; unmatched junction bases: 2. From germline, CDR1 is SNHLY and CDR2 FYNNEI. The CDR3 loop spans 12 amino acids. The CDR3 DNA sequence: TGTGCCAGCAGATGGACAGGGGATGGCTACACCTTC. Translated: CASRWTGDGYTF.

Only a few counts were recorded for this clonotype. The rearrangement links TRBV20-1 to TRBJ2-1; TRBD2 aligns across 7 bases. The CDR3 is made up of 13 amino acids. Germline-derived CDR1 and CDR2 are DFQATT and SNEGSKA (reference sequence). Trimming took 6 bases from V and 11 from J; bases not matched to a gene: 13. In nucleotides, the CDR3 is TGCAGTGCCCAGGAGGATTTGGGGGGGAAGCAGTTCTTC. This translates into CSAQEDLGGKQFF.

This chain links TRBV19 with TRBJ2-1; possibly TRBD1 or TRBD2 for D (6 bases each). Trimming cost V 3 bases and J 9 bases, with 12 bases left between them. This CDR3 is 13 amino acids long. Germline CDR1 LNHDA, CDR2 SQIVND (reference sequence). CDR3 region: CASSMGAGGEQFF. Written as DNA, the CDR3 is TGTGCCAGTAGTATGGGGGCCGGGGGTGAGCAGTTCTTC.